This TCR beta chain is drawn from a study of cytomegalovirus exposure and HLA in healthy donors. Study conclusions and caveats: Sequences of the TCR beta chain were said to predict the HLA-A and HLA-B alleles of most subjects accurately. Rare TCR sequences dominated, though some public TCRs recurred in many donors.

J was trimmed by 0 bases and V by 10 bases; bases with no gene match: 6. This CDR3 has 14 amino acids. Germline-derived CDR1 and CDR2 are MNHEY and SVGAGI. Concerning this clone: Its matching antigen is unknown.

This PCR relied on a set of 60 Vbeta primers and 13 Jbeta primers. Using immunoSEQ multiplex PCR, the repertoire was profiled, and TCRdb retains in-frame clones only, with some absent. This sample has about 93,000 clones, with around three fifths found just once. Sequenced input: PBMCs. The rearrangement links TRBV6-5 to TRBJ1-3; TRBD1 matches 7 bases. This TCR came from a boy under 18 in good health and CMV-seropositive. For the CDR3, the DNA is TGTGCCACGTCACAGGGGAGCTCTGGAAACACCATATATTTT. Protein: CATSQGSSGNTIYF.